Listed below are T cell receptor beta chains from one sample, sequenced in a study of T cells after yellow fever vaccination. TCRdb recomputed calls from the 5' RACE reads with MiXCR, one row per CDR3 protein. The sample has 500,000 to 650,000 distinct CDR3 sequences, around an eighth seen once. The starting material was PBMCs, obtained on the day of the yellow fever booster vaccination. The source of these receptors is a man aged 30 to 39 who received the YFV17D yellow fever vaccine. Both conserved end residues are part of each CDR3. Each record gives: J gene, V gene, D gene, clone size, CDR3 DNA, CDR3 protein. A D gene is named only where the DNA matches it firmly. Some rows have no size entry. The others give once, few or many, or a class for an expanded clone.

>TRBJ2-3|TRBV24-1|-|-
TGTGCCACCAGTGATCCTAATTCGGGAGGCACAGATACGCAGTATTTT
CATSDPNSGGTDTQYF
>TRBJ1-1|TRBV5-1|-|few
TGCGCCAGCAGCTGGGGGGACACTGAAGCTTTCTTT
CASSWGDTEAFF
>TRBJ2-7|TRBV9|-|few
TGTGCCAGCAGCGTAGAACTGGTTGGCGAGCAGTACTTC
CASSVELVGEQYF
>TRBJ2-5|TRBV24-1|-|-
TGTGCCACCGGAGCCTCAGGAGAGACAGGGAGGCTCGGAGGTGATGAGACCCAGTACTTC
CATGASGETGRLGGDETQYF
>TRBJ2-7|TRBV29-1|TRBD1|many
TGCAGCGTTGAAGGGACAGGCACCAATTACTACGAGCAGTACTTC
CSVEGTGTNYYEQYF
>TRBJ2-7|TRBV5-5|-|-
TGTGCCAGCAGCTCGCGAGCAGTGGGGCCCTACGAGCAGTACTTC
CASSSRAVGPYEQYF
>TRBJ2-7|TRBV12-3/TRBV12-4|-|-
TGTGCCAGCCGCCGTTTAGCCGGGAACCAACCCTCCTACGAGCAGTACTTC
CASRRLAGNQPSYEQYF
>TRBJ2-3|TRBV5-1|-|-
TGCGCCAGCACCTGGGGGGACCCTCGGCGGGATACGCAGTATTTT
CASTWGDPRRDTQYF
>TRBJ1-1|TRBV30|-|few
TGTGCCTGGAGTTTCACGAACACTGAAGCTTTCTTT
CAWSFTNTEAFF
>TRBJ2-3|TRBV7-9|TRBD1|few
TGTGCCAGCACCCGACAGGGTACAGATACGCAGTATTTT
CASTRQGTDTQYF
>TRBJ2-7|TRBV5-5|-|many
TGTGCCAGCAGCTTGGAAGGGGGCGAGCAGTACTTC
CASSLEGGEQYF
>TRBJ2-5|TRBV7-2|-|-
TGTGCCAGCAGGTTGGGAGAGACCCAGTACTTC
CASRLGETQYF
>TRBJ1-6|TRBV5-4|TRBD1|-
TGTGCCAGCAGCTCATCCGGGACAGGGGGTTCACCCCTCCACTTT
CASSSSGTGGSPLHF
>TRBJ1-3|TRBV6-1|-|few
TGTGCCAGCAGCTCCGTGAGATCTGGAAACACCATATATTTT
CASSSVRSGNTIYF
>TRBJ2-5|TRBV27|TRBD1|few
TGTGCCAGCAGTTTGCTCGGACAGGGGGCAGAGACCCAGTACTTC
CASSLLGQGAETQYF
>TRBJ2-2|TRBV10-1|TRBD1|-
TGCGCCAGAGGGACAGACACCGGGGAGCTGTTTTTT
CARGTDTGELFF
>TRBJ2-7|TRBV3-1|-|-
TGTGCCAGCAGCCAAGATCCGGGACCTACGTTGGAGCAGTACTTC
CASSQDPGPTLEQYF
>TRBJ2-7|TRBV10-2|TRBD1|few
TGCGCCAGCAGGGGGACAGCCACGGTGTACGAGCAGTACTTC
CASRGTATVYEQYF
>TRBJ2-5|TRBV29-1|-|-
TGCAGCGCCCGTGTCCGGACCCAGTACTTC
CSARVRTQYF
>TRBJ1-4|TRBV20-1|-|few
TGCAGTGCTCGCCCCGCCGGACATGAAAAACTGTTTTTT
CSARPAGHEKLFF
>TRBJ2-2|TRBV7-7|-|once
TGTGCCAGCAGCCCTAGCAGGGGAGCCGGGGAGCTGTTTTTT
CASSPSRGAGELFF
>TRBJ2-7|TRBV28|-|few
TGTGCCAGCAGTTTTTTGGAGTCCCCCTACGAGCAGTACTTC
CASSFLESPYEQYF
>TRBJ2-1|TRBV6-2/TRBV6-3|-|-
TGTGCCAGTCTCGGGACTTCATCGAATGAGCAGTTCTTC
CASLGTSSNEQFF
>TRBJ2-3|TRBV12-3/TRBV12-4|TRBD1|many
TGTGCCAGCACCCCGCCGGGACAGAGCACAGATACGCAGTATTTT
CASTPPGQSTDTQYF
>TRBJ2-3|TRBV20-1|-|few
TGCAGTGCTTACGTCGGGACTAGCACAGATACGCAGTATTTT
CSAYVGTSTDTQYF
>TRBJ2-7|TRBV28|TRBD2|-
TGTGCCAGCGGGCCTCCCGCAGCGGGGTTCTACGAGCAGTACTTC
CASGPPAAGFYEQYF